Following are 18 T cell receptor beta chains from one sample sequenced in a study of T cell responses to AZD1222 COVID-19 vaccine. Libraries were prepared by immunoSEQ multiplex PCR; TCRdb keeps only in-frame clonotypes and omits some of them. This sample has 140,000 to 150,000 clones, with roughly nine tenths found just once. The sample here was peripheral blood, taken on day 0 of AZD1222 vaccination. All receptors derive from an adult in good health.

In this sample, this clone turned up a few times. V is TRBV7-8 and J is TRBJ1-2; 8 bases agree with TRBD1. V shed 4 bases and J 3 bases; nucleotides not matched to a gene: 7. Germline CDR1 is SGHVS and CDR2 is FQNEAQ. The length of the CDR3 is 15 residues. This chain's CDR3 is CASSSSRDRHYGYTF. In DNA form, the CDR3 reads TGTGCCAGCAGCTCCAGCCGGGACAGGCACTATGGCTACACCTTC.

The J gene is TRBJ2-1, the V gene TRBV19, with 9 positions matching TRBD2. The V gene's germline CDR1 is LNHDA and CDR2 SQIVND (reference sequence). This CDR3 contains 15 residues. V was clipped by 5 bases and J by 6 bases; unmatched bases: 8. In DNA form, the CDR3 reads TGTGCCAGTAGTCCCATAGCGGGAGTAAGCAATGAGCAGTTCTTC. This translates into CASSPIAGVSNEQFF.

The rearrangement uses TRBV6-2 or TRBV6-3 and TRBJ1-4; TRBD1 matches at 9 bases. This CDR3 contains 14 residues. Germline V gene data show CDR1 as MNHEY and CDR2 as SVGEGT. The J segment lost 8 bases and the V segment lost 4 bases, leaving 5 bases of the junction unmatched. The CDR3 sequence: CASSLDRGPEKLFF. In DNA, the CDR3 is TGTGCCAGCAGTTTGGACAGGGGTCCGGAAAAACTGTTTTTT.

As to this clone: The junction does not match germline at one end; this may be a read error. The genes are TRBV4-2 and TRBJ1-6, with unresolved D. The CDR3 spans 13 residues. Germline CDR1 is LGHNA and CDR2 is YNFKEQ. Here the CDR3 reads CASSQVLSSALHF. CDR3 in DNA: TGTGCCAGCAGCCAAGTATTGAGTTCAGCCCTCCACTTT.

The chain employs TRBV11-2 and TRBJ2-1, with 14 bases identical to TRBD2. CDR1 and CDR2 from the germline V gene are SGHAT and FQNNGV. This CDR3 has 18 residues. Trimming removed 0 bases from V and 3 bases from J; junction bases left unmatched: 4. Here the CDR3 reads CASSLEGTSGSVYNEQFF. The CDR3 DNA is TGTGCCAGCAGCTTAGAAGGGACTAGCGGGAGCGTCTACAATGAGCAGTTCTTC.

The chain is built from TRBV5-1 and TRBJ1-5; D is ambiguous. The germline V and J ends were trimmed by 0 bases and 0 bases, with 7 bases remaining between them. The CDR3 spans 15 residues. The V gene's germline CDR1 is SGHRS and CDR2 YFSETQ. CDR3 loop: CASSLDTNSNQPQHF. The CDR3 nucleotides read TGCGCCAGCAGCTTGGACACTAATAGCAATCAGCCCCAGCATTTT.

The CDR3: CASSLSMDRGLGGELFF. The CDR3 DNA sequence: TGTGCCAGCAGTTTATCGATGGACAGGGGGCTAGGCGGGGAGCTGTTTTTT. The V gene is TRBV28, the J gene TRBJ2-2, with TRBD1 matching over 11 bases. The CDR3 runs 17 residues. Germline CDR1 and CDR2: MDHEN and SYDVKM. The junction had 8 bases not matched to a gene; V was cut back by 1 base and J by 7 bases.

This chain uses TRBV6-1 with TRBJ1-2; weak D call: TRBD1 (5 bases). Germline CDR1 reads MNHNS; CDR2 reads SASEGT. The CDR3 has 14 residues. Trimming stripped 1 base from V and 4 bases from J, with 10 bases between. The CDR3 is CASSEVPGSYGYTF. The CDR3 DNA follows: TGTGCCAGCAGTGAAGTCCCAGGGAGCTATGGCTACACCTTC.

The rearrangement uses TRBV5-1 and TRBJ2-2; the D gene is possibly TRBD2 (5 bases). Germline V lookup: CDR1 SGHRS, CDR2 YFSETQ. Deletions cut 1 base from V and 0 bases from J, with 10 bases between. This CDR3 contains 16 residues. In nucleotides, the CDR3 is TGCGCCAGCAGCTTGACTTCGGGGACGAACACCGGGGAGCTGTTTTTT. Encoded protein: CASSLTSGTNTGELFF.

The CDR3 loop is CASSLEGIQPQHF. The CDR3 DNA follows: TGTGCCAGCAGCTTGGAAGGGATTCAGCCCCAGCATTTT. The rearrangement links TRBV5-4 to TRBJ1-5; D ambiguous. This CDR3 has 13 amino acids. Trimming pared 0 bases from V and 6 bases from J, leaving 7 bases between. CDR1 is SGHNT and CDR2 is YYREEE in the germline V gene (reference sequence).

The V and J genes are TRBV6-5 and TRBJ2-3; no clear D. V was trimmed by 8 bases and J by 7 bases, leaving 13 bases between them. The germline gives CDR1 MNHEY, CDR2 SVGAGI. This CDR3 spans 12 amino acids. The CDR3 DNA reads as TGTGCCAGCGGAGTGGTGGGATATACGCAGTATTTT. The encoded protein is CASGVVGYTQYF.

The chain links TRBV29-1 to TRBJ2-1; a possible D gene is TRBD2 (6 bases). The germline V and J ends were trimmed by 4 bases and 8 bases, with 18 bases remaining between them. Germline assignment: CDR1 SQVTM and CDR2 ANQGSEA. The CDR3 has 14 residues. The CDR3 protein is CSVVSGGPLDEQFF. The CDR3 region has the DNA TGCAGCGTTGTTTCAGGAGGGCCGTTAGATGAGCAGTTCTTC.

This clone appeared a few times. This chain connects TRBV21-1 to TRBJ2-1; TRBD2, the table's D call, was not compared with the DNA. TRBV21-1 is designated a pseudogene. The CDR3 runs to 15 residues. CDR3 sequence (DNA): TGTGCCAGCAGCCTCCGCCGCCCGAGGAACAATGAGCAGTTCTTC. This codes for CASSLRRPRNNEQFF.

V usage is TRBV6-1 and J usage is TRBJ2-7; the D is unclear. CDR1 MNHNS and CDR2 SASEGT come from the germline V gene. V was pared by 0 bases and J by 8 bases, with 23 bases between. The CDR3 spans 17 residues. Here the CDR3 reads CASSEAVSYLRAGQQYF. Written as DNA, the CDR3 is TGTGCCAGCAGTGAAGCTGTCTCTTACCTACGAGCAGGCCAGCAGTACTTC.

This chain connects TRBV10-1 to TRBJ2-5; D may match TRBD1 or TRBD2 (5 bases each). This CDR3 region has 13 residues. Germline V gene lookup returns CDR1 WNHNN and CDR2 SYGVQD (reference sequence). V was shortened by 4 bases and J by 4 bases, with 10 bases between the two germline ends. Written as DNA, the CDR3 is TGCGCCAGCAGTGCGGGGCCCCGAGAGACCCAGTACTTC. It specifies CASSAGPRETQYF.

The chain is built from TRBV7-9 and TRBJ1-2, with D hard to call. Germline values: CDR1 SEHNR, CDR2 FQNEAQ (reference sequence). Trimming left V 5 bases short and J 1 base short, with 17 bases between. The CDR3 has 16 residues. CDR3 residues: CASSLVEGTFNYGYTF. DNA for the CDR3: TGTGCCAGCAGCCTAGTGGAGGGCACATTTAACTATGGCTACACCTTC.

The gene calls are TRBV7-3 and TRBJ2-2; unclear D gene. The V and J ends lost 4 bases and 1 base respectively, with 1 base between them. The CDR3 is 12 amino acids. Germline CDR1 SGHTA, CDR2 FQGTGA. CDR3 in DNA: TGTGCCAGCAGCTGGAACACCGGGGAGCTGTTTTTT. Translating gives CASSWNTGELFF.

The genes are TRBV2 and TRBJ2-1, with TRBD2 matching 10 bases. J was trimmed by 4 bases and V by 7 bases; bases with no gene match: 4. Germline lookup yields CDR1 SNHLY and CDR2 FYNNEI. The CDR3 is made up of 14 amino acids. As DNA, the CDR3 is TGTGCCAGCAACGGACTAGCGGTATACAATGAGCAGTTCTTC. It specifies CASNGLAVYNEQFF.